The clone carrying this T cell receptor (beta chain) turned up a few times. Its antigen is not identified. This sample stems from a study of vaccination and CD4 T cells after COVID-19. On the study more broadly: Overlapping spike peptides of SARS-CoV-2, HCoV-NL63, HCoV-OC43 and HCoV-229E stimulated the cells.

The CDR3 has 16 amino acids. Looked up from germline, CDR1 is SGHVS and CDR2 is FQNEAQ. V gave up 5 bases and J gave up 1 base; unmatched junction bases: 11. Treatment reported: roughly 11-day PBMC culture with coronavirus spike peptide pools or control peptides (ViraFEST assay). With fresh IL-2 medium, half the medium was replaced on days 3 and 7. Negative selection separated CD4+ T cells from 10-day cultures. CD4+ T cells that had been cultured provided DNA sequenced with the Oncomine TCR Beta short-read assay. TCRdb re-called the PCR reads through MiXCR, storing one row per CDR3 protein. The data hold over 15,000 distinct CDR3 sequences, with around three fifths observed a single time.

V is TRBV7-8 and J is TRBJ2-7, with TRBD2 matching 7 bases. The sequenced material came from CD4+ T cells from blood, cultured in vitro. The TCR sequence derives from a human donor who had recovered from COVID-19. CDR3: CASSRRRASGSYEQYF. CDR3 sequence (DNA): TGTGCCAGCAGCCGCCGGCGGGCTAGCGGTTCCTACGAGCAGTACTTC.